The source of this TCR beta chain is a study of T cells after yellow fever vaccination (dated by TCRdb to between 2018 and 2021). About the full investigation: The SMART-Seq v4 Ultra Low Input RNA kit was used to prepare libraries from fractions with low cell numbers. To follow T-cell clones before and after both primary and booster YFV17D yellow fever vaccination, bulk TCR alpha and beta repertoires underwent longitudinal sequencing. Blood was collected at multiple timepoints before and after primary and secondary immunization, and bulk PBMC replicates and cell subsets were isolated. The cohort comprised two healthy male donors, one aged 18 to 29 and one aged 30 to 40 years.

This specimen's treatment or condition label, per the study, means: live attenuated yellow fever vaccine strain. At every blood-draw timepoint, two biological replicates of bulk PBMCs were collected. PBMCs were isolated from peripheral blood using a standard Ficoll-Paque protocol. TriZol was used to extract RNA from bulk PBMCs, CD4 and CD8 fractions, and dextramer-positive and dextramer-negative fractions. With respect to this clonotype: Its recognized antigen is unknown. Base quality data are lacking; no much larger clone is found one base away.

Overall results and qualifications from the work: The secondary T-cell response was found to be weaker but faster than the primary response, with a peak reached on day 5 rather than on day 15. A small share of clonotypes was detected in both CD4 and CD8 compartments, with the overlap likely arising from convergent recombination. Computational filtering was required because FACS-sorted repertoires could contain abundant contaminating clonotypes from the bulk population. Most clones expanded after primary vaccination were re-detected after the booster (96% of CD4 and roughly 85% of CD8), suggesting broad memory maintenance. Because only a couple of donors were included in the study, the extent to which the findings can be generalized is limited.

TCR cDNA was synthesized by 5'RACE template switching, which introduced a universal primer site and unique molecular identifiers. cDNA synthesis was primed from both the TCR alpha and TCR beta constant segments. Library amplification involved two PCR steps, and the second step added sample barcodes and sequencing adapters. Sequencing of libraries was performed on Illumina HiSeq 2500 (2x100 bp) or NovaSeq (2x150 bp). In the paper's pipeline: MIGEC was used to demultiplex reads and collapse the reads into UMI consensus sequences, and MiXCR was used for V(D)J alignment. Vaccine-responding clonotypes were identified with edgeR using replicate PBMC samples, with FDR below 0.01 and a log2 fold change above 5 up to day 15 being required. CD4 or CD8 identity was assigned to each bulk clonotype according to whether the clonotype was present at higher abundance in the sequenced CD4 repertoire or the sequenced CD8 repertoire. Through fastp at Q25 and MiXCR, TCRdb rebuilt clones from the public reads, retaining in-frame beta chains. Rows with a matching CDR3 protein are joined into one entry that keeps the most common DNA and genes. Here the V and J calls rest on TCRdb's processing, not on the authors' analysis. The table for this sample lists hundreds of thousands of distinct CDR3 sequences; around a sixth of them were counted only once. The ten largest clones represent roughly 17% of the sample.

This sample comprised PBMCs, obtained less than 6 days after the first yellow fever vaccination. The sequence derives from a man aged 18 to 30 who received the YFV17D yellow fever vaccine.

This receptor has the CDR3 CASSLESQTEAFF. The nucleotides are TGCGCCAGCAGCTTGGAGTCCCAAACTGAAGCTTTCTTT. This chain joins TRBV5-1 to TRBJ1-1, with the D gene not clear enough to name. Deletion took 0 bases off V and 5 bases off J, with a span of 8 bases between the germline ends. The CDR3 holds 13 amino acids from the cysteine to the phenylalanine. Just the 39-base CDR3 DNA is kept, in frame starting at base 1. CDR1 and CDR2 were assigned from the germline V gene as SGHRS and YFSETQ.